This TCR beta chain was identified in a study of cytomegalovirus exposure and HLA in healthy donors. The study ran its PCR with 60 Vbeta and 13 Jbeta primers. Profiled with immunoSEQ multiplex PCR; TCRdb holds only in-frame clones, not every one. The sample yields roughly 100,000 clones, over 70% seen once. J gave up 3 bases and V 7 bases, and 10 bases lay outside the gene matches. From germline, CDR1 is KGHSH and CDR2 LQKENI. This CDR3 has 16 residues. The sequenced sample was PBMCs. J is TRBJ2-1 and V is TRBV18, with 9 bases fitting TRBD1. This TCR was sampled from a male donor in good health and CMV-seronegative. The CDR3 nucleotides read TGTGCCAGCTTACCGGGACAGGGAGGGAACTACAATGAGCAGTTCTTC. Residues: CASLPGQGGNYNEQFF.